Each of the 8 T cell receptor beta chains below was sequenced from the same sample in a study of blood T cell repertoires in COVID-19. Assay used: immunoSEQ multiplex PCR; TCRdb lists only in-frame clones, some missing. The sample contains about 200,000 clones, around 87% of which appear only once. The sample was peripheral blood. The receptors shown here come from a man aged 50-59 years with acute or convalescent COVID-19.

The CDR3 is CASTQQHAVGGPYGYTF. DNA for the CDR3: TGTGCCAGCACTCAACAACACGCGGTGGGTGGCCCCTATGGCTACACCTTC. The V and J genes are TRBV27 and TRBJ1-2; D unclear. The germline CDR1 and CDR2 sequences are MNHEY and SMNVEV (reference sequence). CDR3 length: 17 residues. Trimming took off 7 bases at V and 4 bases at J, with 25 bases between the two ends.

The chain joins TRBV11-2 to TRBJ1-3, with D tentatively TRBD1 (6 bases). The V gene lost 1 base and the J gene lost 0 bases, with 13 bases spanning the gap. Germline V lookup: CDR1 SGHAT, CDR2 FQNNGV. The CDR3 is 17 amino acids. CDR3: CASSLGRGRSSGNTIYF. The CDR3, as DNA: TGTGCCAGCAGCTTAGGGCGGGGGCGGTCCTCTGGAAACACCATATATTTT.

The gene calls are TRBV3-1 (or the pseudogene TRBV3-2) and TRBJ2-3; 8 nucleotides line up with TRBD1. The V segment lost 2 bases and the J segment 2 bases; nucleotides outside the gene matches: 6. The CDR3 sequence is 16 residues long. CDR1 is LGHDT, CDR2 YNNKEL, per germline (reference sequence). CDR3 loop: CASSQRAGGTTDTQYF. For the CDR3, the DNA is TGTGCCAGCAGCCAAAGGGCAGGGGGCACCACAGATACGCAGTATTTT.

CDR3 nucleotide sequence: TGTGCCAGTAGTATAGATCGGGCAGCGGGGGTGAACACCGGGGAGCTGTTTTTT. This codes for CASSIDRAAGVNTGELFF. The chain carries TRBV19 and TRBJ2-2; 8 bases are shared with TRBD2. The CDR3 consists of 18 residues. Germline loops: CDR1 LNHDA, CDR2 SQIVND (reference sequence). V lost 0 bases to trimming and J lost 1 base; unmatched junction nucleotides: 7.

V gene TRBV6-5 combines with J gene TRBJ1-5, with TRBD1 matching 7 bases. Germline trimming cut 6 bases from V and 6 bases from J; bases unmatched to any gene: 2. The CDR3 runs to 12 residues. CDR1 and CDR2 (germline): MNHEY, SVGAGI. The CDR3 region is CASRTGTQPQHF. The CDR3 region has the DNA TGTGCCAGCAGGACAGGGACTCAGCCCCAGCATTTT.

The genes are TRBV27 and TRBJ2-5, with 7 positions matching TRBD1. CDR3 length: 15 amino acids. The V segment lost 2 bases and the J segment 5 bases; nucleotides outside the gene matches: 8. Germline assignment: CDR1 MNHEY and CDR2 SMNVEV (reference sequence). The CDR3 is CASSLTGQVGETQYF. As DNA, the CDR3 is TGTGCCAGCAGTTTAACCGGACAGGTCGGGGAGACCCAGTACTTC.

J is TRBJ1-2 and V is TRBV5-4; no definite D call. Per germline, CDR1 SGHNT and CDR2 YYREEE (reference sequence). This CDR3 has 13 residues. V shed 5 bases and J shed 8 bases, with 16 bases lying between them. The CDR3 nucleotides are TGTGCCAGCAGACCGGGGAATAATGAAGGCTACACCTTC. Translated: CASRPGNNEGYTF.

V and J are TRBV4-3 and TRBJ1-5; a weak D match, TRBD1 (5 bases). This CDR3 has 16 residues. The V gene lost 0 bases and the J gene lost 4 bases, with 13 bases spanning the gap. Germline V CDR1 and CDR2: LGHNA, YSLEER. DNA for the CDR3: TGCGCCAGCAGCCAAGAACCCGGGGGGATAAATCAGCCCCAGCATTTT. Translated: CASSQEPGGINQPQHF.